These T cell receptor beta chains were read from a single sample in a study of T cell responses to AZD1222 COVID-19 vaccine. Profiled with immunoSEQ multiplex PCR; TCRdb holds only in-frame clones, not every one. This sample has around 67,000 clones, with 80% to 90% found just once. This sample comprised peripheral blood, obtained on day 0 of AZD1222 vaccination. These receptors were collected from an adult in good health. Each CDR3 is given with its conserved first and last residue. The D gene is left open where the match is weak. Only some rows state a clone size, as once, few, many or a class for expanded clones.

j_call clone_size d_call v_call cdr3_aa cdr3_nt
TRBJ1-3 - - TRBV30 CAWRFWRENTIYF TGTGCCTGGAGGTTCTGGCGGGAAAACACCATATATTTT
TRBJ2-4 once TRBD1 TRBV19 CASSRDRVENIQYF TGTGCCAGTAGTCGCGACAGGGTAGAAAACATTCAGTACTTC
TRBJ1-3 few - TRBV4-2 CASSQDPGGSGNTIYF TGTGCCAGCAGCCAAGATCCAGGAGGCTCTGGAAACACCATATATTTT
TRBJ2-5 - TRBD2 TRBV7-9 CASSLFASGQETQYF TGTGCCAGCAGCTTGTTCGCTAGCGGGCAAGAGACCCAGTACTTC
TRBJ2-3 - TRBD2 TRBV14 CASSRGLAGVRAGTQYF TGTGCCAGCAGCCGAGGACTAGCGGGAGTACGTGCCGGTACGCAGTATTTT
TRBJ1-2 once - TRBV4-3 CASSQDRKDYGYTF TGCGCCAGCAGCCAAGACAGGAAGGACTATGGCTACACCTTC
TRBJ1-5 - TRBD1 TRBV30 CAWRGQGGVQPQHF TGTGCCTGGAGAGGACAGGGAGGAGTTCAGCCCCAGCATTTT
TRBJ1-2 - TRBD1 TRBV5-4 CASSFGPGTGPSRLGYTF TGTGCCAGCAGCTTTGGACCCGGGACAGGCCCTTCCCGCTTAGGCTACACCTTC
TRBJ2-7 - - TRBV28 CASSSQGSRAYEQYF TGTGCCAGCAGTTCACAGGGAAGTAGGGCCTACGAGCAGTACTTC
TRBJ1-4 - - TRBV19 CASSGGTNEKLFF TGTGCCAGTAGCGGAGGAACTAATGAAAAACTGTTTTTT
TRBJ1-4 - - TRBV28 CASTTTGGEKLFF TGTGCCAGCACCACCACCGGCGGAGAAAAACTGTTTTTT
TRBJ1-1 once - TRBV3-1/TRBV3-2 CASSPAAYTEAFF TGTGCCAGCAGCCCAGCCGCGTACACTGAAGCTTTCTTT
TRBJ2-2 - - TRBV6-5 CASSYLQARAGELFF TGTGCCAGCAGTTACCTTCAGGCGCGGGCAGGGGAGCTGTTTTTT
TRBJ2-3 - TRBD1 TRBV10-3 CAISDGTGIGDTQYF TGTGCCATCAGTGATGGGACAGGGATTGGGGATACGCAGTATTTT
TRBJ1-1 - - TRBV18 CASSPSGGAVGAFF TGTGCCAGCTCACCATCGGGGGGGGCCGTCGGAGCTTTCTTT
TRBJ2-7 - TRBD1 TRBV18 CASSPSKAGGSYEQYF TGTGCCAGCTCACCAAGTAAGGCAGGGGGATCCTACGAGCAGTACTTC
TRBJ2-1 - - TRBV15 CATSEQGNEQFF TGTGCCACCAGCGAACAGGGAAATGAGCAGTTCTTC
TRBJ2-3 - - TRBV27 CASSLTQALDTQYF TGTGCCAGCAGTCTAACCCAGGCGTTGGATACGCAGTATTTT
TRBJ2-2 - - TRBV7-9 CASTQNQGGELFF TGTGCCAGCACCCAAAACCAGGGCGGGGAGCTGTTTTTT
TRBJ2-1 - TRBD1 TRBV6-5 CASRGDRGPTNEQFF TGTGCCAGCAGGGGGGACAGGGGACCCACCAATGAGCAGTTCTTC
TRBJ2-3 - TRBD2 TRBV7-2 CASSTRRGVITDTQYF TGTGCCAGCTCCACCCGGCGGGGGGTGATCACAGATACGCAGTATTTT
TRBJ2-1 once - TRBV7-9 CASSLEQRHNEQFF TGTGCCAGCAGCTTAGAGCAACGTCACAATGAGCAGTTCTTC
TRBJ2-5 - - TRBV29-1 CSVEVREKGQETQYF TGCAGCGTTGAAGTACGGGAGAAGGGACAAGAGACCCAGTACTTC
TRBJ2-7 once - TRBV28 CASSPGTGSYEQYF TGTGCCAGCAGCCCCGGGACGGGTTCCTACGAGCAGTACTTC
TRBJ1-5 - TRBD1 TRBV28 CASSRAGQGAFGNQPQHF TGTGCCAGCAGTCGGGCCGGACAGGGGGCCTTTGGTAATCAGCCCCAGCATTTT
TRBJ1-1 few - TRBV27 CASRGFGVNTEAFF TGTGCCAGCAGGGGGTTTGGGGTGAACACTGAAGCTTTCTTT
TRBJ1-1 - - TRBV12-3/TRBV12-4 CASSSGGFEAFF TGTGCCAGCAGTTCCGGGGGCTTTGAAGCTTTCTTT
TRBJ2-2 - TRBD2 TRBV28 CASSLPRGEADTGELFF TGTGCCAGCAGTCTTCCCCGGGGGGAGGCGGACACCGGGGAGCTGTTTTTT
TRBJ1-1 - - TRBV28 CASSAKWTEAFF TGTGCCAGCAGCGCAAAGTGGACTGAAGCTTTCTTT
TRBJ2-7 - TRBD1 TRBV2 CASSEAGTGVPYEQYF TGTGCCAGCAGTGAAGCCGGGACAGGCGTTCCCTACGAGCAGTACTTC
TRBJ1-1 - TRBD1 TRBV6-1 CASSEVLRTGGTEAFF TGTGCCAGCAGTGAAGTCCTCCGGACAGGGGGTACTGAAGCTTTCTTT
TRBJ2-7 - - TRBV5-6 CASSLGLTIDNYEQYF TGTGCCAGCAGCTTGGGTTTGACTATTGACAACTACGAGCAGTACTTC
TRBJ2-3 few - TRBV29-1 CSARSRAGTHTDTQYF TGCAGCGCCCGATCACGGGCAGGGACACACACAGATACGCAGTATTTT
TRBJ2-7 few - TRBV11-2 CASSLGQIYEQYF TGTGCCAGCAGCCTTGGACAAATCTACGAGCAGTACTTC
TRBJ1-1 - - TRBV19 CASSTQANTEAFF TGTGCCAGTAGCACACAGGCGAACACTGAAGCTTTCTTT
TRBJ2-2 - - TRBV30 CAWSIAPGVNTGELFF TGTGCCTGGAGTATAGCGCCGGGAGTTAACACCGGGGAGCTGTTTTTT
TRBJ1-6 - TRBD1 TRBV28 CASFKHTGTGSSPLHF TGTGCCAGTTTTAAACATACCGGGACAGGGAGTTCACCCCTCCACTTT
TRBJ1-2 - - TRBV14 CASSRTAPDWAFGYTF TGTGCCAGCAGCCGTACGGCACCGGACTGGGCGTTCGGCTACACCTTC
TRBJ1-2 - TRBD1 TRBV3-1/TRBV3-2 CASSRTGPNYGYTF TGTGCCAGCAGCAGGACAGGGCCTAACTATGGCTACACCTTC